This paragraph reports one T cell receptor beta chain. The source of the sample is a study of blood T cell repertoires in COVID-19. Study-level information: The United States, Italy and Spain were the sources of the acute and convalescent COVID-19 samples. PBMCs, B-cell-depleted T cells, or T cells provided the cDNA or gDNA that made up the material.

Germline V lookup: CDR1 SGHTS, CDR2 YDEGEE. Deletions cut 0 bases from V and 0 bases from J, with 4 bases between. The CDR3 runs 13 residues. Authors' analysis steps: By means of reference gene primer amplification, nucleated cell counts were estimated. The data were produced by immunoSEQ multiplex PCR, yet TCRdb's version contains in-frame clones alone and is incomplete. V and J calls and clone size are as listed in that table; D and trimming were resolved from the DNA. The sample lists hundreds of thousands of clones, roughly 85% occurring once. Sequenced material: peripheral blood. The origin of this receptor is a man aged 18 to 29 with active or convalescent COVID-19. The J gene is TRBJ2-7, the V gene TRBV5-8, with D hard to call. CDR3 bases: TGTGCCAGCAGCTTGGGCTACTCCTACGAGCAGTACTTC. Protein: CASSLGYSYEQYF.